The clone carrying this T cell receptor beta chain appeared a single time. Original analysis: Reference gene primer amplification in the assay estimated nucleated cell counts. Generated by immunoSEQ multiplex PCR, the TCRdb table keeps only in-frame clones and is missing some. Clonal size and the V and J genes are those of that table, whereas D and trimming came from the DNA. The data contain about 200,000 clones, around nine tenths of them singletons. This specimen belongs to a study of blood T cell repertoires in COVID-19. For the study at large: Samples taken during acute and convalescent COVID-19 were collected in the United States, Italy and Spain. Sample material is recorded as cDNA or gDNA derived from T cells, B-cell-depleted T cells, or PBMCs.

The CDR3 has 15 residues. J was trimmed by 3 bases and V by 5 bases; bases with no gene match: 5. The germline V gene encodes CDR1 SEHNR and CDR2 FQNEAQ (reference sequence). The origin of this receptor is a man aged 18 to 29 with active or convalescent COVID-19. What was sequenced was peripheral blood. This chain connects TRBV7-9 to TRBJ1-5; 9 nucleotides match TRBD1. The CDR3 region is CASSRGQGINQPQHF. DNA of the CDR3: TGTGCCAGCAGCCGCGGACAGGGGATCAATCAGCCCCAGCATTTT.